This paragraph reports one T cell receptor beta chain. Its specificity is not known. The data are from a study of T cells after yellow fever vaccination. The study's findings and limits: Abundant contaminating clonotypes from the bulk population could appear in FACS-sorted repertoires. A secondary response was less intense yet reached its peak sooner, at day 5 versus 15.

TCRdb re-called the 5' RACE reads through MiXCR, storing one row per CDR3 protein. Of over 45,000 distinct CDR3 sequences listed, roughly 6.9% are singletons. CDR3 length: 15 amino acids. V shed 2 bases and J 7 bases; nucleotides not matched to a gene: 8. Per germline, CDR1 LGHDT and CDR2 YNNKEL (reference sequence). This chain connects TRBV3-1 to TRBJ2-3; 8 nucleotides agree with TRBD2. The source was CD8+ T cells sorted from PBMCs, collected on the day of the first yellow fever vaccination. The clonotype was recovered from a man aged 18 to 35 who received the YFV17D yellow fever vaccine. For the CDR3, the DNA is TGTGCCAGCAGCCAACTTCGGGGGGGCATATATACGCAGTATTTT. This translates into CASSQLRGGIYTQYF.